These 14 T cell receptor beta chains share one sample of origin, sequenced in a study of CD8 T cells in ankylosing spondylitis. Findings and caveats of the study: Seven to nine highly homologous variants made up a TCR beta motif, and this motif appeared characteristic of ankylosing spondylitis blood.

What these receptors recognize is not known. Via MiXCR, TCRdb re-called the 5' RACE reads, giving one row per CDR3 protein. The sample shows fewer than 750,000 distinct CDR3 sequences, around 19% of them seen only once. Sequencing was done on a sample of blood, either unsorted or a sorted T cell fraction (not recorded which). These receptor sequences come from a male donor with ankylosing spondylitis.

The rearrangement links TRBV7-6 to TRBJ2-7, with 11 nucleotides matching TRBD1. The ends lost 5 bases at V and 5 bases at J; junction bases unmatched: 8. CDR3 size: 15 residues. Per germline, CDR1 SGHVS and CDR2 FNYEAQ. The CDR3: CASSPGTGGSHEQYF. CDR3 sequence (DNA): TGTGCCAGCAGCCCTGGGACAGGGGGTAGCCACGAGCAGTACTTC.

The CDR3 sequence: CSVESGGRTDTQYF. CDR3 bases: TGCAGCGTTGAGTCAGGGGGGCGTACAGATACGCAGTATTTT. This chain connects TRBV29-1 to TRBJ2-3; D may be TRBD1 (7 bases). The V gene lost 3 bases and the J gene lost 3 bases, with 13 bases spanning the gap. CDR1 and CDR2 from the germline V gene are SQVTM and ANQGSEA. The CDR3 runs 14 residues.

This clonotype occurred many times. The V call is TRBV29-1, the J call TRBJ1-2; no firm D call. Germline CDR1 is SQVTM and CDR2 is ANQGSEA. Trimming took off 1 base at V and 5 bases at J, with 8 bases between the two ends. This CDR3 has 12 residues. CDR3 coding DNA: TGCAGCGTTGAAGGGCCAGAATATGGCTACACCTTC. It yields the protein CSVEGPEYGYTF. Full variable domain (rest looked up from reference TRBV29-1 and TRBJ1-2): SAVISQKPSRDICQRGTSLTIQCQVDSQVTMMFWYRQQPGQSLTLIATANQGSEATYESGFVIDKFPISRPNLTFSTLTVSNMSPEDSSIYLCSVEGPEYGYTFGSGTRLTVV.

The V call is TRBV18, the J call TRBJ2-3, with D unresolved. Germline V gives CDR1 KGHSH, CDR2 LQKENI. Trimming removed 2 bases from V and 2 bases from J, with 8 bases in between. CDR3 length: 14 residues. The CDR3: CASSPSPTTDTQYF. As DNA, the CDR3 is TGTGCCAGCTCACCAAGTCCGACCACAGATACGCAGTATTTT.

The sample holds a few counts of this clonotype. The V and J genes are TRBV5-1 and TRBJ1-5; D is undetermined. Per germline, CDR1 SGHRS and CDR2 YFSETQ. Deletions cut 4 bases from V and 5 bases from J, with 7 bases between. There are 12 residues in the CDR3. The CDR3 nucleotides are TGCGCCAGCAGCCAGTCTTATCAGCCCCAGCATTTT. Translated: CASSQSYQPQHF.

The DNA of the CDR3 is TGTGCCAGCAGTTACGTTCCGGGGGGTCGGGGCAGGGTGAGCAATCAGCCCCAGCATTTT. Protein product: CASSYVPGGRGRVSNQPQHF. The chain carries TRBV6-2 or TRBV6-3 and TRBJ1-5, with D perhaps TRBD1 (5 bases). Germline-derived CDR1 and CDR2 are MNHEY and SVGEGT. V shed 2 bases and J shed 1 base, with 24 bases lying between them. The CDR3 is made up of 20 amino acids.

The CDR3 protein is CASSELAGGRDTQYF. In nucleotides, the CDR3 is TGTGCCAGCAGTGAGCTAGCGGGGGGTCGGGATACGCAGTATTTT. This sequence joins TRBV9 and TRBJ2-3, with TRBD2 identical over 11 bases. The CDR3 is 15 amino acids. Germline V gives CDR1 SGDLS, CDR2 YYNGEE. The V segment lost 5 bases and the J segment 6 bases; nucleotides outside the gene matches: 8. The full variable domain, completed using reference TRBV9 and TRBJ2-3, is DSGVTQTPKHLITATGQRVTLRCSPRSGDLSVYWYQQSLDQGLQFLIQYYNGEERAKGNILERFSAQQFPDLHSELNLSSLELGDSALYFCASSELAGGRDTQYFGPGTRLTVL.

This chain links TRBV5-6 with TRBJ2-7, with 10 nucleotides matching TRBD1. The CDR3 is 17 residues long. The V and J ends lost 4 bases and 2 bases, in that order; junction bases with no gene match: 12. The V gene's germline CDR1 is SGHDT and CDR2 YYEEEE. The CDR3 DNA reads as TGTGCCAGCAGCCAACTTAGGCTCGGGACAGGGGCCTACGAGCAGTACTTC. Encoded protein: CASSQLRLGTGAYEQYF. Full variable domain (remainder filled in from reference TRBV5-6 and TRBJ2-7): DAGVTQSPTHLIKTRGQQVTLRCSPKSGHDTVSWYQQALGQGPQFIFQYYEEEERQRGNFPDRFSGHQFPNYSSELNVNALLLGDSALYLCASSQLRLGTGAYEQYFGPGTRLTVT.

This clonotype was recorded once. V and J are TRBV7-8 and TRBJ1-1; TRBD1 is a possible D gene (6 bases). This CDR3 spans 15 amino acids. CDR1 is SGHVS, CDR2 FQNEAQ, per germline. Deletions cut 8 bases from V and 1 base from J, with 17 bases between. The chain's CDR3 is CASLALQGKNTEAFF. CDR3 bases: TGTGCCAGCCTCGCTCTACAGGGAAAGAACACTGAAGCTTTCTTT.

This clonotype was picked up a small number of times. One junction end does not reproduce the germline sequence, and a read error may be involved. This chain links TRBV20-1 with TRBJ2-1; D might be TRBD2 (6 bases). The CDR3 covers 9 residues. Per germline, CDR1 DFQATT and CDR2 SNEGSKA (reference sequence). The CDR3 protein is CSTGQEGGF. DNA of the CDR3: TGCAGCACGGGTCAGGAGGGAGGCTTC.

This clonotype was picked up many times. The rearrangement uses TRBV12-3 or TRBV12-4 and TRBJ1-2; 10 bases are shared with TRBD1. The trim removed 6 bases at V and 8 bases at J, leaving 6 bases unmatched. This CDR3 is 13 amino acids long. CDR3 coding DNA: TGTGCCAGCAGCTACGGACAGGGGGGAGGCTACACCTTC. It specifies CASSYGQGGGYTF.

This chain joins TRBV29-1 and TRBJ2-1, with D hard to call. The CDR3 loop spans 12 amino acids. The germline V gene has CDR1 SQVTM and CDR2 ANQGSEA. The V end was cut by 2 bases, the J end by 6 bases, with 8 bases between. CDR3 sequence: CSVESKINEQFF. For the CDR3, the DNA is TGCAGCGTTGAATCGAAGATCAATGAGCAGTTCTTC.

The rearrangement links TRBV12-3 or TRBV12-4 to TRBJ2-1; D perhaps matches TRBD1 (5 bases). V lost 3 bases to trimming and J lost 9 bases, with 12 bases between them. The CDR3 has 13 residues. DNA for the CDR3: TGTGCCAGCAGTTTGGGGCCTAGGCGTGAGCAGTTCTTC. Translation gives CASSLGPRREQFF.

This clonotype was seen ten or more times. The CDR3: CASSRSSGGGHNEQFF. In nucleotides, the CDR3 is TGTGCCAGCAGCCGAAGCAGCGGGGGGGGCCACAATGAGCAGTTCTTC. V usage is TRBV11-2 and J usage is TRBJ2-1; 10 nucleotides agree with TRBD2. Trimming took 5 bases from V and 5 from J; bases not matched to a gene: 9. This CDR3 region has 16 residues. Germline CDR1 and CDR2: SGHAT and FQNNGV.